This T cell receptor (beta chain) was retrieved from a study of OX40 agonist ivuxolimab in advanced cancers. About the investigation overall: Ivuxolimab was an agonistic, fully human IgG2 monoclonal antibody directed against OX40 (CD134), a costimulatory receptor. Intravenous ivuxolimab was administered to patients every 2 weeks at six dose levels: 0.01, 0.1, 0.3, 1.5, 3 and 10 mg/kg. Among the approximately 54 dose-escalation patients, around 19 had hepatocellular carcinoma, approximately 15 melanoma, 9 renal cell carcinoma and 9 head and neck cancer. In the dose-escalation cohort, 82.7% of patients were male, and the mean age was approximately 55 years, with a range of roughly 20 to 80. Prior anti-PD-1, anti-PD-L1 or anti-CTLA-4 therapy was permitted, and approximately 40% of dose-escalation patients had received checkpoint inhibitors. Partial responses were achieved by three dose-escalation patients, of whom one had hepatocellular carcinoma and two had cutaneous melanoma. The point of sequencing TCRbeta in the periphery was to test whether ivuxolimab changed TCR sequence diversity and drove clonal T-cell expansion. The paper describes the monotherapy dose-escalation part (N ≈ 49 patients) of the phase I trial of ivuxolimab.

Results the study describes overall, beyond this receptor: In the 0.1-3.0 mg/kg groups, partial responders were among the patients with the lowest normalized peripheral clonal expansion, particularly in CD8+ T cells. The antigen specificity of the clonally expanded peripheral T cells was not determined. After ivuxolimab, more expanded clones were found on average in CD8+ T cells than in CD4+ T cells. At doses from 0.1 to 3.0 mg/kg, clonal expansion was seen in both CD4+ and CD8+ blood T cells between baseline and week 6. Low levels of normalized T-cell clonal expansion were also shown by some nonresponding patients.

A note on this clone: It has no known antigen specificity. No base quality values were provided; no much bigger clone lies one nucleotide off.

For sequencing of the TCRbeta CDR3 region, genomic DNA was extracted from the sorted cells. The immunoSEQ Assay was used to sequence the TCRbeta CDR3 regions. TCRdb provides this immuneACCESS table in a form limited to in-frame rearrangements. Some clones are lacking; in checked studies, under half of them reflect an unresolved V gene, and why the rest are absent is not known. This sample is represented by 20,000 or so clones; nearly 85% of them were singletons. The ten largest clones represent about 33% of the sample. The germline V gene sets CDR1 to MNHEY and CDR2 to SVGAGI. At the junction V is shortened by 6 bases and J by 10 bases, with 12 bases in between. The CDR3 numbers 11 residues from cysteine through phenylalanine. Of all the DNA, just the CDR3 is kept, 33 bases in frame from base 1. Patients with a history of autoimmune disease or receiving systemic immunosuppression were excluded from the trial. Peripheral blood for TCR sequencing was collected from all dose cohorts at baseline, on cycle 4 day 1, and on cycle 7 day 1. The samples were taken from a phase I, first-in-human, multicenter, open-label dose-escalation trial of ivuxolimab. Adults with locally advanced or metastatic head and neck squamous cell, hepatocellular, melanoma or renal cell carcinoma were enrolled in the trial. Before TCR sequencing, CD4+ T cells and CD8+ T cells were sorted from peripheral blood as separate populations.

Here the sequenced sample was CD4+ or CD8+ T cells sorted from blood, taken in a trial of the OX40 agonist ivuxolimab. This sequence was found in an adult with an advanced solid tumor such as melanoma, head and neck, liver or kidney cancer. The sequence links TRBV6-5 to TRBJ1-2; 5 matching bases give a weak D call of TRBD1. CDR3 region: CASRLGQLYTF. The base sequence is TGTGCCAGCAGACTCGGACAACTCTACACCTTC.